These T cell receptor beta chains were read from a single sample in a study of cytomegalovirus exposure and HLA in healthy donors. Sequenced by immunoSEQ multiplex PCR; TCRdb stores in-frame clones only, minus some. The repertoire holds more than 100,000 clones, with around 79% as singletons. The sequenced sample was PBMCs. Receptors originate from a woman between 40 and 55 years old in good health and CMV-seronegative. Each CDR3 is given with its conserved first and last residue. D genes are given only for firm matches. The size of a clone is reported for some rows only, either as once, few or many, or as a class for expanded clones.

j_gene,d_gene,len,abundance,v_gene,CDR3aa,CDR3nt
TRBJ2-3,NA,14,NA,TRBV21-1,CAPPRGLLTDTQYF,TGTGCCCCCCCGCGGGGGCTTTTGACAGATACGCAGTATTTT
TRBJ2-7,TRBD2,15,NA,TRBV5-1,CASSLDGTSGYEQYF,TGCGCCAGCAGCTTGGACGGGACTAGCGGCTACGAGCAGTACTTC
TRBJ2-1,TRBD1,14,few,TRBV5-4,CASSWDRGHNEQFF,TGTGCCAGCAGCTGGGACAGGGGACACAATGAGCAGTTCTTC
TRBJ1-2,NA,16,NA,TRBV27,CASSLSIGSLSYGYTF,TGTGCCAGCAGTTTATCAATAGGGAGCCTCTCCTATGGCTACACCTTC
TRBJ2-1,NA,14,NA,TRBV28,CASSLWGQNNEQFF,TGTGCCAGCAGTTTATGGGGGCAGAACAATGAGCAGTTCTTC
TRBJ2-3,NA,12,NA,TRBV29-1,CSVDSGADTQYF,TGCAGCGTTGACTCCGGGGCAGATACGCAGTATTTT
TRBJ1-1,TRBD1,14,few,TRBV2,CASNRGQMNTEAFF,TGTGCCAGTAACAGGGGGCAAATGAACACTGAAGCTTTCTTT
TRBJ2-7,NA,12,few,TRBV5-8,CASSFSLYEQYF,TGTGCCAGCAGCTTCTCTCTATACGAGCAGTACTTC
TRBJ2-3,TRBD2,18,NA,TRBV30,CAWSGERGALFNTDTQYF,TGTGCCTGGAGTGGTGAGCGGGGGGCCCTATTTAACACAGATACGCAGTATTTT
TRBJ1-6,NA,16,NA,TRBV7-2,CASSLVQFGYNSPLHF,TGTGCCAGCAGCTTAGTACAGTTCGGATATAATTCACCCCTCCACTTT
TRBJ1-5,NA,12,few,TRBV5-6,CASSSGHRAQHF,TGTGCCAGCAGCTCCGGACATAGGGCCCAGCATTTT
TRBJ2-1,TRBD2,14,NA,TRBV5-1,CASSYTSGINEQFF,TGCGCCAGCAGCTATACTAGCGGTATTAATGAGCAGTTCTTC
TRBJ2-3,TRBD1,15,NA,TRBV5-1,CASSLEGQGAGPAYF,TGCGCCAGCAGCTTGGAGGGACAGGGGGCCGGCCCGGCGTATTTT
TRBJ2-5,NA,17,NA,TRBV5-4,CASSGGLADMLAETQYF,TGTGCCAGCAGTGGGGGGCTAGCGGATATGTTAGCGGAGACCCAGTACTTC
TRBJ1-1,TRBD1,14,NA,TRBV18,CASSPTTGYTEAFF,TGTGCCAGCTCACCTACGACAGGGTACACTGAAGCTTTCTTT